This T cell receptor (beta chain) was identified during a study of tissue T cells after allogeneic stem cell transplantation. The CDR3 totals 13 residues. Germline V gene lookup returns CDR1 SNHLY and CDR2 FYNGKV (reference sequence). V lost 3 bases and J 0 bases, leaving 4 bases between the germline ends. As to this clone: Its antigen is unknown. Germline and genes here are mouse. Read data end 1 residue before the CDR3 end; the end is taken from the germline J gene.

Profiled with immunoSEQ multiplex PCR; TCRdb holds only in-frame clones, not every one. This repertoire shows roughly 2,600 clones, 35% to 55% found once; its top ten account for approximately 19%. Time point noted: mouse harvest day 14 after allogeneic transplant. Tail vein injection delivered 10^7 T-cell-depleted bone marrow cells and 10^6 splenic CD5+ T cells. Findings of the study overall: Across patients, clones rarely overlapped, yet motif clusters were shared tissue-specifically.

The rearrangement uses TRBV3 and TRBJ2-4, with unresolved D. Sequencing input: gut tissue. This receptor was taken from a female BALB/c mouse given C57BL/6 T cells with graft-versus-host disease after an allogeneic hematopoietic cell transplant. CDR3 loop: CASSFGSQNTLYF. The CDR3 bases that were read are TGTGCCAGCAGCTTCGGCAGTCAAAACACCTTGTAC.